Below, one T cell receptor beta chain is given with its context. What it binds is unknown. This entry is derived from a study of shared clonotypes between healthy human individuals. Turning to the study itself: CD8 memory received one plate per donor, CD8 naive two, CD4 memory three and CD4 naive three.

General study findings and limits: It was the non-shared clonotypes that had lower generation probabilities than clonotypes shared by all four donors. Generally, estimated richness proved larger in naive subsets than it did in memory subsets.

CD45RO-negative cells were positively selected for CCR7, leaving out terminally differentiated effector memory CD45RA+ cells. The repertoire was sequenced with immunoSEQ multiplex PCR; TCRdb's copy has only in-frame clones and lacks some. The sample lists roughly 600,000 clones, nearly 98% occurring once. The CDR3 loop spans 17 amino acids. CDR1 is PRHDT and CDR2 is FYEKMQ in the germline V gene (reference sequence). V lost 6 bases and J lost 0; bases outside the gene matches: 9. The V gene is TRBV13, the J gene TRBJ2-1; 9 positions agree with TRBD2. The sequence derives from a man aged 25 to 45 in good health. Source material: naive CD8+ T cells sorted from blood. The CDR3 region has the DNA TGTGCCAGCAGGTCTCCTTTAGCGGGAGTCTCCTACAATGAGCAGTTCTTC. Translating it yields CASRSPLAGVSYNEQFF.